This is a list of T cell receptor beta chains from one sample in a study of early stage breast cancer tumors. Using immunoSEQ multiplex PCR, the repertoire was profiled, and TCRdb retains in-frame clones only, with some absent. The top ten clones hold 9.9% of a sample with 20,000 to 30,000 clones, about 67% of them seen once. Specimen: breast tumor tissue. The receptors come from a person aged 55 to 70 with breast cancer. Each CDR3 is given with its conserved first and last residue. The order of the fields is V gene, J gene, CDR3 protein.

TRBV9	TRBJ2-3	CASSSTSGRTDTQYF
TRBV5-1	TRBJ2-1	CASRTGQGNNEQFF
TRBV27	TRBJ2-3	CASSLLVSGRTDTQYF
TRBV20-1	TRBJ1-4	CSASGEKLFF
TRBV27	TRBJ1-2	CASSLSGGTVYGYTF
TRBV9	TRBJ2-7	CASSVGDRYYEQYF
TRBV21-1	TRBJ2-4	CASSRQGRLAKNIQYF
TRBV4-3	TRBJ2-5	CASSPGGGETQYF
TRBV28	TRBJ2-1	CASSQGQDNEQFF
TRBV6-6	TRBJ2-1	CASRGGQSYNEQFF
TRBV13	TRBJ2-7	CASSSQKLASGRASYEQYF
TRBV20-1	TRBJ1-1	CSARENTEAFF
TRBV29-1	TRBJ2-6	CSVDGSPSGANVLTF
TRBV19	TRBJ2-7	CASSFTGAEEQYF
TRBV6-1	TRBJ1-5	CASSESGADQPQHF
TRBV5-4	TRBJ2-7	CASSWGRGGNEQYF
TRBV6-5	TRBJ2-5	CASRPTGSYQETQYF
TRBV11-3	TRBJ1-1	CASSQGTRSTEAFF
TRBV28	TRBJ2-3	CASSSSLVERLDTQYF
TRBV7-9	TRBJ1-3	CASSLTPGNTIYF
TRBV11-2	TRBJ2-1	CASSSLEPHLYNEQFF
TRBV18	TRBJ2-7	CASSQATGPTEQYF
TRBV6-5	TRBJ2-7	CASSLTGQDEQYF
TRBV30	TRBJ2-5	CAWSYRTTAYQETQYF
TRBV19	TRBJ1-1	CASSPAGVRGGEAFF
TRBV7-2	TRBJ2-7	CASSLAGGPEEQYF
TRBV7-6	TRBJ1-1	CASSRTTGGNTEAFF
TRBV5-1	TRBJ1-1	CASSFQENTEAFF
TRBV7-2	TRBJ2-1	CASSLGGRRGEQFF
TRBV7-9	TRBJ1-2	CASSFGTGANYGYTF
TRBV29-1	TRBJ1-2	CSVDTGRGLQTGGYTF
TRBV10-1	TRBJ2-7	CASSEVGRGTYF
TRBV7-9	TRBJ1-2	CASSPTGASIQGYTF
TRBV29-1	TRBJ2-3	CSVGPRLAGGTMGTQYF
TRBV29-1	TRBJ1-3	CSVSSRGRFGNTIYF
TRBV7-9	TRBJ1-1	CASSLGSGLGNTEAFF
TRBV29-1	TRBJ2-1	CSAIWVAGHHNEQFF
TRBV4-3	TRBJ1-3	CASSQSAADTIYF
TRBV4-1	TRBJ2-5	CASSPGLGTQYF
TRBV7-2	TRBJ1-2	CASSLSRTPNYGYTF
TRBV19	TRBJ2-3	CASSNLARADTQYF
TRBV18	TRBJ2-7	CASSPPRAGGSSYEQYF
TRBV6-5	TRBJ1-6	CASRHRGVNNSPLHF
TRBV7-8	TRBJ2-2	CASRETGGGTGELFF